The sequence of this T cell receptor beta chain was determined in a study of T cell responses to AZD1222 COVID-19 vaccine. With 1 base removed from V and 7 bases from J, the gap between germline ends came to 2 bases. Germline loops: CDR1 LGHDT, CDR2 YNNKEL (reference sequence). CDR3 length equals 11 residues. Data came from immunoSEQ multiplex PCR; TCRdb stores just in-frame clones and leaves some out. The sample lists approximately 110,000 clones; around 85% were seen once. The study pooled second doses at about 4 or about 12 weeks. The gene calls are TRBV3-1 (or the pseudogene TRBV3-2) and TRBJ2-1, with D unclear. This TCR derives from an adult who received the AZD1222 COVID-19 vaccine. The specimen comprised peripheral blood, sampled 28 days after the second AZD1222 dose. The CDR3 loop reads CASSQGNEQFF. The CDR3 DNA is TGTGCCAGCAGCCAAGGAAATGAGCAGTTCTTC.